This TCR beta chain was sequenced during a study of cytomegalovirus exposure and HLA in healthy donors. Regarding the study as a whole: TCR beta V- and J-gene trimming was later associated with a missense DCLRE1C variant. Cytomegalovirus status, reportedly, was diagnosed with high specificity and sensitivity by the classifier. Overall, approximately 150 TCR beta chains were annotated as cytomegalovirus-associated. Sequencing artifact likely explains a cluster of highly shared sequence variants.

Germline V gene data show CDR1 as SGHDT and CDR2 as YYEEEE. This CDR3 region has 14 residues. Trimming stripped 4 bases from V and 1 base from J, with 11 bases between. Primers included in the PCR were 60 Vbeta and 13 Jbeta primers. This table comes from immunoSEQ multiplex PCR, and its TCRdb copy is limited to in-frame clones, with some not included. Of 95,000 to 130,000 clones detected, over 70% appear once; the ten largest clones hold over 1.5%. On this clone itself: Its cognate antigen is unknown.

The chain uses TRBV5-6 and TRBJ1-1; the D gene is possibly TRBD1 (5 bases). The material sequenced was PBMCs. The TCR comes from a woman younger than 30 in good health and CMV-seronegative. Here the CDR3 reads CASSQERGNTEAFF. The CDR3 DNA reads TGTGCCAGCAGCCAGGAAAGGGGGAACACTGAAGCTTTCTTT.